This TCR beta chain was identified in a study of T cell repertoires in aging, cancer and after chemotherapy. Study context: The full dataset contained roughly 9 million TCR reads. Study observations and caveats: Rebound thymic output was suggested by rising median generation probability during chemotherapy in each cancer cohort.

The CDR3 is made up of 15 amino acids. Germline CDR1 is MNHEY and CDR2 is SMNVEV (reference sequence). Losses at the gene ends were 5 bases for V and 6 bases for J; bases not matched to a gene: 7. Amplification of TCR beta used genomic DNA extracted from peripheral blood. As concerns this clonotype: Antigen specificity is unknown.

TRB rearrangements spanning V, D and J were amplified using mixed TRB-A/B primers. TCRdb redid the calling of the multiplex PCR reads with MiXCR, one entry per CDR3 protein. The sample lists approximately 1,200 distinct CDR3 sequences, roughly a quarter occurring once. This sequence was found in a human donor with a solid tumor. This chain connects TRBV27 to TRBJ2-1, with 10 bases fitting TRBD1. The sequencing sample was made of blood. The CDR3 is CASSVCWTGGNEQFF. The CDR3 coding sequence is TGTGCCAGCAGTGTATGCTGGACAGGGGGCAATGAGCAGTTCTTC.